Listed below are T cell receptor beta chains from one sample, sequenced in a study of cytomegalovirus exposure and HLA in healthy donors. The method was immunoSEQ multiplex PCR; TCRdb's version includes in-frame clones alone and lacks a portion of them. The sample consists of fewer than 200,000 clones, 68% of them appearing once. The sample comprised PBMCs. The origin of the receptors is a woman in her late teens or twenties in good health and CMV-seropositive. Both conserved end residues are part of each CDR3. The D gene is left open where the match is weak. Clone size appears in some rows only: once, few, many, or a class for an expanded clone.

v_call	clone_size	j_call	d_call	cdr3_aa	cdr3_nt
TRBV2	.	TRBJ2-3	.	CASCAEAEDTQYF	TGTGCCAGCTGCGCGGAAGCAGAAGATACGCAGTATTTT
TRBV7-8	.	TRBJ1-3	TRBD1	CASRPQGVDLSGNTIYF	TGTGCCAGCAGACCTCAGGGGGTTGACCTCTCTGGAAACACCATATATTTT
TRBV20-1	few	TRBJ1-5	.	CSASNNQPQHF	TGCAGTGCTTCCAACAATCAGCCCCAGCATTTT
TRBV2	.	TRBJ2-5	.	CASCRTPRETQYF	TGTGCCAGCTGTCGGACACCGCGGGAGACCCAGTACTTC
TRBV19	.	TRBJ2-7	.	CASSIQAASNEQYF	TGTGCCAGTAGTATACAAGCCGCCTCTAACGAGCAGTACTTC
TRBV7-9	.	TRBJ1-2	TRBD1	CASTHGQGAGGYTF	TGTGCCAGCACACACGGACAGGGGGCGGGCGGCTACACCTTC
TRBV7-6	.	TRBJ2-2	TRBD1	CASSRDRASTGELFF	TGTGCCAGCAGCAGGGACAGGGCCTCAACCGGGGAGCTGTTTTTT
TRBV18	.	TRBJ1-4	TRBD1	CASSPQQGAHEKLFF	TGTGCCAGCTCCCCTCAACAGGGGGCTCATGAAAAACTGTTTTTT
TRBV6-4	.	TRBJ1-1	.	CASSDSVTGGGNTEAFF	TGTGCCAGCAGTGACTCGGTCACAGGCGGGGGGAACACTGAAGCTTTCTTT
TRBV7-9	.	TRBJ1-1	.	CASSSSAGEMNTEAFF	TGTGCCAGCAGCTCGTCGGCAGGGGAGATGAACACTGAAGCTTTCTTT
TRBV4-3	.	TRBJ2-5	TRBD1	CASSQDEGAPGETQYF	TGCGCCAGCAGCCAAGATGAGGGGGCGCCAGGGGAGACCCAGTACTTC
TRBV5-5	.	TRBJ2-1	.	CASSLLREAINKQFF	TGTGCCAGCAGCTTGCTTCGAGAAGCCATCAATAAGCAGTTCTTC
TRBV10-3	once	TRBJ1-1	.	CAIRRDSTEAFF	TGTGCCATCAGGAGGGATAGCACTGAAGCTTTCTTT
TRBV20-1	few	TRBJ2-7	.	CSARAHYEQYF	TGCAGTGCTAGAGCCCACTACGAGCAGTACTTC
TRBV13	.	TRBJ2-1	.	CASSGLVGPYNEQFF	TGTGCCAGCAGCGGCCTTGTTGGGCCCTACAATGAGCAGTTCTTC
TRBV28	few	TRBJ2-7	TRBD2	CASSFPYRWTSGRAVPYEQYF	TGTGCCAGCAGTTTTCCCTACCGTTGGACTAGCGGGAGGGCCGTCCCCTACGAGCAGTACTTC